The table lists the clone carrying this T cell receptor beta chain with many counts. Sample time point: newly diagnosed GD, antithyroid drugs for less than 3 months. Extracted RNA from PBMCs served as the source of the TCR library. TCR beta libraries were built with iRepertoire HTBI primers and Arm-PCR of CDR3 regions. TCRdb analysed the multiplex PCR reads with MiXCR anew, one entry per CDR3 protein. This sample has roughly 520,000 distinct CDR3 sequences; 9.5% to 15% occur once, and the top ten carry around 9.3%. The sample comes from a study of regulatory T cells in long-lasting Graves disease. This CDR3 has 13 residues. Germline values: CDR1 LGHDT, CDR2 YNNKEL (reference sequence). The V gene lost 1 base and the J gene lost 3 bases, with 6 bases spanning the gap. These data were also reused for a study on T cells in Graves' hyperthyroidism and ophthalmopathy.

This TCR was recovered from a woman in her 30s with Graves disease. The V call is TRBV3-1, the J call TRBJ1-1, with D unresolved. Source: peripheral blood mononuclear cells (PBMCs), taken at new diagnosis, from a patient treated with antithyroid drugs. CDR3 loop: CASSQAFDTEAFF. CDR3 in DNA: TGTGCCAGCAGCCAAGCATTCGACACTGAAGCTTTCTTT.